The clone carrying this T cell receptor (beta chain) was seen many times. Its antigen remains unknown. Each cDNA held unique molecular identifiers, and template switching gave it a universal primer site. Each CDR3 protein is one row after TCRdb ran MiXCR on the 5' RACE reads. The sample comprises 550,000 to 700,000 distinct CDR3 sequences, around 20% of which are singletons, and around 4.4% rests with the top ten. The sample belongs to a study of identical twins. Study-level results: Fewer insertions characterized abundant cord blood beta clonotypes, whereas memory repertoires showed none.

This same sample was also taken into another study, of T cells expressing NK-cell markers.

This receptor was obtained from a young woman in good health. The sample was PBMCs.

The CDR3 sequence is CASSGGRFRTF. The CDR3 DNA follows: TGTGCCAGCAGCGGTGGGCGCTTCCGTACCTTC. This chain joins TRBV12-3 or TRBV12-4 and TRBJ1-2; D not certain. The CDR3 is 11 amino acids. Trimming took off 6 bases at V and 14 bases at J, with 16 bases between the two ends.